These 23 T cell receptor beta chains share one sample of origin, sequenced in a study of blood T cell repertoires in COVID-19 (dated by TCRdb to 2019 to 2021). Libraries came from the immunoSEQ multiplex PCR assay. Here the immuneACCESS table is served through TCRdb, limited to in-frame sequences with V and J called. Missing clones are a known gap in these copies; in checked studies unresolved V genes cover under half, and the rest lacks a known reason. The sample table lists around 130,000 clones, roughly 91% of them with a count of one. Of the sample, roughly a sixth is held by the ten largest clones. The sequencing sample was made of peripheral blood. These TCRs come from a man aged 45-65 years with active or convalescent COVID-19.

CDR3 sequence reads: CASSFTGAGVDEQYF. Here the CDR3 DNA reads TGCGCCAGCAGCTTTACCGGAGCGGGAGTGGACGAGCAGTACTTC. The V gene is TRBV5-1, the J gene TRBJ2-7, with TRBD2 matching over 8 bases. The germline V gene encodes CDR1 SGHRS and CDR2 YFSETQ. This CDR3 comprises 15 residues. V shed 2 bases and J 5 bases; nucleotides not matched to a gene: 9. Supplemented by reference TRBV5-1 and TRBJ2-7, the full variable domain reads KAGVTQTPRYLIKTRGQQVTLSCSPISGHRSVSWYQQTPGQGLQFLFEYFSETQRNKGNFPGRFSGRQFSNSRSEMNVSTLELGDSALYLCASSFTGAGVDEQYFGPGTRLTVT.

The gene calls are TRBV23-1 and TRBJ2-7; D perhaps matches TRBD1 (7 bases). TRBV23-1 is an ORF, with its function uncertain. CDR3 length equals 14 residues. Trimming took off 1 base at V and 6 bases at J, with 13 bases between the two ends. CDR3 in DNA: TGCGCCAGCAGTCAATTGGAGGGGGCACGCGAGCAGTACTTC. Its translation is CASSQLEGAREQYF.

The chain recombines TRBV11-2 with TRBJ2-1; the match to TRBD2 covers 14 bases. The CDR3 contains 16 residues. With 1 base clipped from V and 5 bases from J, the junction kept 1 base outside the gene matches. Germline values: CDR1 SGHAT, CDR2 FQNNGV. CDR3 sequence reads: CASSLGGLAGDNEQFF. As DNA, the CDR3 is TGTGCCAGCAGCTTAGGGGGACTAGCGGGAGACAATGAGCAGTTCTTC.

The rearrangement joins TRBV7-9 to TRBJ2-1, with D possibly TRBD2 on 7 matching bases. This CDR3 has 15 residues. V lost 2 bases and J 8 bases, leaving 16 bases between the germline ends. From germline, CDR1 is SEHNR and CDR2 FQNEAQ (reference sequence). The CDR3 coding sequence is TGTGCCAGCAGCTTAAGGGGGGGAAAACTCGATGAGCAGTTCTTC. It translates to CASSLRGGKLDEQFF.

The chain is built from TRBV4-1 and TRBJ2-1; D not resolved. The V end lost 0 bases, the J end lost 3 bases, and 6 bases lay between the germline ends. Germline CDR1 is MGHRA and CDR2 is YSYEKL. CDR3 length: 14 amino acids. The CDR3 loop is CASSQERVYNEQFF. CDR3 coding DNA: TGCGCCAGCAGCCAAGAGAGAGTCTACAATGAGCAGTTCTTC.

The chain uses TRBV7-2 and TRBJ2-7; 7 bases match TRBD2. This CDR3 comprises 15 residues. V gave up 5 bases and J gave up 3 bases; unmatched junction bases: 10. Germline-derived CDR1 and CDR2 are SGHTA and FQGNSA. CDR3 sequence (DNA): TGTGCCAGCAGCCCATACTCCGGGGGGAACTACGAGCAGTACTTC. Translated: CASSPYSGGNYEQYF. Full variable domain (missing parts from reference TRBV7-2 and TRBJ2-7): GAGVSQSPSNKVTEKGKDVELRCDPISGHTALYWYRQSLGQGLEFLIYFQGNSAPDKSGLPSDRFSAERTGGSVSTLTIQRTQQEDSAVYLCASSPYSGGNYEQYFGPGTRLTVT.

V and J are TRBV7-2 and TRBJ1-2; the D is unclear. Germline CDR1 and CDR2: SGHTA and FQGNSA. The germline V and J ends were trimmed by 5 bases and 4 bases, with 26 bases remaining between them. The CDR3 consists of 18 residues. CDR3 sequence: CASSQSPPALTAGYGYTF. CDR3 nucleotides: TGTGCCAGCAGCCAATCACCCCCTGCCCTGACGGCAGGCTATGGCTACACCTTC.

The table lists this clone with a count of one. The chain recombines TRBV21-1 with TRBJ2-7; TRBD1, the table's D call, lacks a check against the DNA. TRBV21-1 is listed as a pseudogene. The CDR3 is made up of 14 amino acids. The CDR3 spells CASRGLPDSYEQYF. The CDR3 DNA reads as TGTGCGAGCAGGGGGCTTCCCGACTCCTACGAGCAGTACTTC.

Only a few counts were recorded for this clone. This rearrangement joins TRBV5-4 to TRBJ2-7; D may be TRBD2 (7 bases). V was cut by 0 bases and J by 7 bases, with 20 bases left in between. The germline V gene encodes CDR1 SGHNT and CDR2 YYREEE (reference sequence). This CDR3 has 16 residues. The CDR3: CASSLAKGGLPREQYF. CDR3 sequence (DNA): TGTGCCAGCAGCTTGGCCAAGGGGGGGCTACCTCGGGAGCAGTACTTC.

This chain joins TRBV18 and TRBJ1-2; 9 bases match TRBD1. Germline CDR1 is KGHSH and CDR2 is LQKENI. This CDR3 spans 13 amino acids. Trimming cost V 3 bases and J 8 bases; bases outside gene matches: 4. CDR3: CASSPRDREGYTF. The CDR3 nucleotides read TGTGCCAGCTCACCCCGGGACAGGGAGGGCTACACCTTC.

CDR3: CASSIRARVRSGANVLTF. DNA for the CDR3: TGTGCCAGTAGTATCAGGGCACGGGTGCGCTCTGGGGCCAACGTCCTGACTTTC. The genes are TRBV19 and TRBJ2-6; maybe TRBD1 (5 bases). The length of the CDR3 is 18 residues. Germline V CDR1 and CDR2: LNHDA, SQIVND (reference sequence). V lost 3 bases and J lost 0, with 15 bases in between. The full variable domain, rest sourced from reference TRBV19 and TRBJ2-6, is DGGITQSPKYLFRKEGQNVTLSCEQNLNHDAMYWYRQDPGQGLRLIYYSQIVNDFQKGDIAEGYSVSREKKESFPLTVTSAQKNPTAFYLCASSIRARVRSGANVLTFGAGSRLTVL.

The rearrangement links TRBV5-1 to TRBJ2-1; 9 bases align to TRBD1. From germline, CDR1 is SGHRS and CDR2 YFSETQ. Trimming took 4 bases from V and 7 from J; bases not matched to a gene: 6. CDR3 length equals 14 residues. The CDR3 reads CASSTGQGPNEQFF. CDR3 in DNA: TGCGCCAGCAGCACAGGACAGGGGCCAAATGAGCAGTTCTTC.

The chain combines TRBV14 with TRBJ1-2; a weak D match, TRBD1 (6 bases). The length of the CDR3 is 15 residues. Germline V gene lookup returns CDR1 SGHDN and CDR2 FVKESK. Trimming pared 2 bases from V and 2 bases from J, leaving 12 bases between. The CDR3 region is CASSQLRTANYGYTF. The CDR3 region has the DNA TGTGCCAGCAGCCAACTCCGGACAGCAAACTATGGCTACACCTTC.

This clone was counted a single time. The chain has TRBV19 and TRBJ2-1, with 9 bases lining up with TRBD2. From germline, CDR1 is LNHDA and CDR2 SQIVND (reference sequence). This CDR3 has 15 residues. The junction had 1 base not matched to a gene; V was cut back by 3 bases and J by 1 base. In DNA form, the CDR3 reads TGTGCCAGTAGTATGAGCGGGAGGTCCTACAATGAGCAGTTCTTC. Protein sequence: CASSMSGRSYNEQFF.

As concerns this clone: This specimen includes other DNA sequences encoding the same CDR3. This sequence joins TRBV18 and TRBJ1-2; D is unclear. The germline V gene has CDR1 KGHSH and CDR2 LQKENI. The germline V and J ends were trimmed by 0 bases and 5 bases, with 10 bases remaining between them. The CDR3 has 14 amino acids. CDR3 loop: CASSPPRGGYGYTF. CDR3 nucleotide sequence: TGTGCCAGCTCACCACCACGGGGAGGGTATGGCTACACCTTC.

The chain employs TRBV7-9 and TRBJ2-1; 10 bases align to TRBD2. V trimming: 7 bases; J trimming: 7 bases; junction bases outside the gene matches: 7. Per germline, CDR1 SEHNR and CDR2 FQNEAQ (reference sequence). The CDR3 totals 14 residues. CDR3 in DNA: TGTGCCAGCACGGGAGCGGGAGGGATAAATGAGCAGTTCTTC. It encodes CASTGAGGINEQFF. Complete variable domain (other parts from reference TRBV7-9 and TRBJ2-1): DTGVSQNPRHKITKRGQNVTFRCDPISEHNRLYWYRQTLGQGPEFLTYFQNEAQLEKSRLLSDRFSAERPKGSFSTLEIQRTEQGDSAMYLCASTGAGGINEQFFGPGTRLTVL.

The table lists this clone with a count of one. This sequence joins TRBV5-1 and TRBJ2-5, with 7 positions matching TRBD1. V shed 4 bases, J shed 4 bases, and the junction held 10 bases outside the gene matches. The CDR3 consists of 15 residues. The germline CDR1 and CDR2 sequences are SGHRS and YFSETQ. The CDR3, as DNA: TGCGCCAGCAGCCCATCAGGGGGTCTAGGAGAGACCCAGTACTTC. Translation gives CASSPSGGLGETQYF.

The gene calls are TRBV28 and TRBJ1-1; 10 nucleotides line up with TRBD1. Losses at the gene ends were 2 bases for V and 3 bases for J; bases not matched to a gene: 3. Germline CDR1 MDHEN, CDR2 SYDVKM. CDR3 length: 15 amino acids. CDR3 in amino acids: CASSLGTGAYTEAFF. DNA for the CDR3: TGTGCCAGCAGTTTAGGGACAGGGGCCTACACTGAAGCTTTCTTT.

The chain has TRBV7-2 and TRBJ2-7; TRBD2 agrees at 8 bases. The CDR3 contains 15 residues. V dropped 4 bases and J dropped 6; count of bases not matched to a gene: 11. The germline V gene has CDR1 SGHTA and CDR2 FQGNSA. The CDR3 here is CASSSVGRGPGEQYF. The CDR3 nucleotides read TGTGCCAGCAGCTCTGTCGGGAGGGGTCCGGGCGAGCAGTACTTC.

The chain has TRBV10-2 and TRBJ2-7; TRBD1 agrees at 7 bases. The CDR3 runs 15 residues. Germline V gives CDR1 WSHSY, CDR2 SAAADI. Trimming cost V 7 bases and J 5 bases; bases outside gene matches: 14. The CDR3 DNA sequence: TGCGCCAGCAACGGGGACAGAACCCCGTCAAACGAGCAGTACTTC. It yields the protein CASNGDRTPSNEQYF.

The chain combines TRBV6-2 or TRBV6-3 with TRBJ1-2; TRBD1 is a possible D gene (5 bases). Germline V gene sequence: CDR1 MNHEY, CDR2 SVGEGT. The CDR3 runs to 15 residues. Trimming removed 4 bases at V and 2 bases at J, with 14 bases between. As DNA, the CDR3 is TGTGCCAGCAGTTTTAGTCAGGGAATGAACTATGGCTACACCTTC. The encoded protein is CASSFSQGMNYGYTF.

The chain recombines TRBV2 with TRBJ2-7; TRBD1 matches at 12 bases. The ends lost 6 bases at V and 5 bases at J; junction bases unmatched: 8. Germline V gene sequence: CDR1 SNHLY, CDR2 FYNNEI. The CDR3 runs 15 residues. Written as DNA, the CDR3 is TGTGCCAGCAGAGCAGGGACAGGGGGCCTTAACGAGCAGTACTTC. Translating gives CASRAGTGGLNEQYF.

The rearrangement links TRBV5-1 to TRBJ2-1; 12 positions agree with TRBD2. This CDR3 comprises 16 residues. Germline values: CDR1 SGHRS, CDR2 YFSETQ. V shed 4 bases, J shed 3 bases, and the junction held 5 bases outside the gene matches. CDR3 protein: CASSTGTSGLYNEQFF. CDR3 nucleotides: TGCGCCAGCAGCACAGGGACTAGCGGGCTCTACAATGAGCAGTTCTTC.